This T cell receptor (beta chain) was sequenced in a study of blood T cells in healthy people across ages (dated by TCRdb to 2013 to 2016). Broadly, across the study: In model experiments, roughly one uniquely barcoded TCR beta cDNA molecule per two T cells was captured by template switching. The study measured age-related changes in TCR beta repertoire diversity using deep sequencing normalized with unique cDNA molecular identifiers. To avoid experimental bias, donors of different ages were distributed randomly across sequencing lanes. Donors were grouped into four age groups: young (average roughly 16 years), middle-aged (roughly 40), aged (around 62) and long-lived (approximately 78). The study analyzed two additional independent replicas of 1 million unique cDNA reads from the same blood draw for two donors, one aged 18 to 30 and one aged 80 or older.

Donors were 35 to 40 systemically healthy Caucasian individuals from Russia aged roughly 6 to 100 years. Roughly 11 milliliters of peripheral blood were drawn from each donor into EDTA-treated Vacutainer tubes. PBMCs were isolated by Ficoll-Paque density-gradient centrifugation, with at least 7 million obtained per sample. Total RNA was extracted from PBMCs with Trizol reagent, with at least 6 micrograms obtained per sample. For every donor, flow cytometry on a PBMC aliquot measured the percentage of naive CD45RAhigh/CD27high T cells. With respect to this clonotype: Its antigen is not yet known. Qualities for individual bases were not recorded, and no much larger clone is one base off.

Libraries were made using 5' RACE. The data were produced on an Illumina HiSeq 2500. A second PCR of about 7 to 12 cycles was performed with a sample-barcoded 5' primer and a J-beta primer mix. A unique molecular identifier was introduced onto each TCR beta cDNA molecule by a template-switch 5' adaptor carrying 12 random nucleotides. At least 2.5 million CDR3-containing paired-end reads were obtained from each sample. First-strand cDNA was synthesized from all RNA with the Mint cDNA synthesis kit, primed by a TRBC-specific oligonucleotide. Following uracil-DNA glycosylase treatment, a first 18-cycle PCR with universal primers M1SS and BC2_uni_R was performed on all cDNA. The source study handled its data this way. For normalization, 1 million high-quality reads, each with a distinct molecular identifier, were randomly selected from each sample. Instead of being binned into consensus sequences, reads that shared molecular identifiers were thrown out. MiTCR, with a Q25 quality threshold and the strictest error-elimination algorithm, was used for CDR3 identification, clonotype clustering and error correction. A nonparametric unseen species model with Euler transformation was used to estimate a lower bound on total TCR beta diversity. TCRdb itself trimmed the public reads at Q25 with fastp, ran MiXCR and retained productive beta chains. Records with the same CDR3 protein are collapsed into one entry carrying the most frequent genes and DNA. The V and J calls were determined by TCRdb, not by the authors. The sample table lists roughly 1.5 million distinct CDR3 sequences, 35% to 45% of them with a count of one. The ten most abundant clones make up about 4% of the sample.

Trimming at the junction amounts to 7 bases on V and 6 bases on J, and the germline ends lie 10 bases apart. CDR1 and CDR2 (SQVTM, ANQGSEA) derive from the germline V gene. From the cysteine up to the phenylalanine, the CDR3 has a length of 11 residues. Only CDR3 DNA remains: 33 bases, in frame from the first base. Findings and caveats that apply to the study as a whole: Because donor CMV infection status was unknown, age-related changes in expanded clonotypes were potentially confounded. Since profiling was done on bulk unsorted PBMCs, naive and antigen-experienced compartments could not be conclusively compared. As age increased, observed TCR beta diversity per million T cells dropped in a roughly linear way, and a significant reduction was already evident by age about 40. Compared with the aged group, more naive CD4+ T cells, fewer expanded clones and increased TCR diversity were shown by the long-lived group, suggesting age selection. A strong correlation was found between observed TCR beta diversity and the percentage of naive T cells measured by flow cytometry. Estimates of total diversity based on one million sequenced T cells were considered lower bounds and underestimates.

The rearranged chain carries TRBV29-1 and TRBJ2-1; the D gene cannot be named for sure. This clonotype was obtained from a woman aged 18-30 years in good health. Source material: blood. CDR3 loop: CSGQAINEQFF. The nucleotide sequence reads TGCAGCGGTCAGGCCATCAATGAGCAGTTCTTC.